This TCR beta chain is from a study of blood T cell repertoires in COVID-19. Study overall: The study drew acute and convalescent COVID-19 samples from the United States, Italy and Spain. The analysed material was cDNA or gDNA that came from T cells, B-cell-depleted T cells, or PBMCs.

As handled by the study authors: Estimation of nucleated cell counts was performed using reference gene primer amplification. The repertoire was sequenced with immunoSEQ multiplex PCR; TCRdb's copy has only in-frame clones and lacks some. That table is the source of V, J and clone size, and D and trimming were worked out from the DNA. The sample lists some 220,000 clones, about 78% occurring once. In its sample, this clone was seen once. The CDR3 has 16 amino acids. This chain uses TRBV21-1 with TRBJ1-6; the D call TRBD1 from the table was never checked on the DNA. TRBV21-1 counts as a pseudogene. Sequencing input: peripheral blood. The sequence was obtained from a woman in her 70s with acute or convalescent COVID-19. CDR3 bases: TGTGCCAGCGGTACCGGGACAGGGGTTCAAAATTCACCCCTCCACTTT. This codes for CASGTGTGVQNSPLHF.